There are a few counts of the clone carrying this T cell receptor beta chain. The antigen is undetermined. This specimen comes from a study of identical twins' blood T cells. The CDR3 spans 21 residues. Germline-derived CDR1 and CDR2 are LNHNV and YYDKDF (reference sequence). The V segment lost 0 bases and the J segment 0 bases; nucleotides outside the gene matches: 16. Study conclusions and caveats: Each donor's most abundant TCRbeta clonotypes shared more CDR3 sequences with her twin than unrelated donors.

A previously described protocol, modified, built RNA-based TCR cDNA libraries. TCRdb fed the 5' RACE reads into MiXCR, producing one record per CDR3 protein. The sample lists 300,000 to 450,000 distinct CDR3 sequences, over 25% seen once, with 6.1% in the top ten. The chain has TRBV15 and TRBJ1-2, with 10 bases that match TRBD1. Material for sequencing was PBMCs. The clonotype originates from a woman aged 18-55 years in good health. CDR3 in amino acids: CATSRDFLSRDRGRPNYGYTF. The CDR3 DNA is TGTGCCACCAGCAGAGATTTTTTATCCCGGGACAGGGGCCGACCTAACTATGGCTACACCTTC.